Reported below is one T cell receptor (beta chain). Measured with immunoSEQ multiplex PCR; TCRdb has only the in-frame clones, and not every one. The sample yields approximately 99,000 clones, approximately 84% seen once. The V segment lost 0 bases and the J segment 3 bases; nucleotides outside the gene matches: 8. The CDR3 length is 16 residues. Per germline, CDR1 LGHNA and CDR2 YSLEER. These data originate in a study of control samples from healthy donors and cancer patients. The TCR was taken from a man aged 18-30 years in good health. The chain has TRBV4-3 and TRBJ2-7; TRBD1 agrees at 7 bases. The sequenced sample consisted of blood. The CDR3: CASSQDIWGTDYEQYF. CDR3 coding DNA: TGCGCCAGCAGCCAAGACATATGGGGGACAGACTACGAGCAGTACTTC.